These T cell receptor beta chains were read from a single sample in a study of cytomegalovirus exposure and HLA in healthy donors. Here immunoSEQ multiplex PCR was the method, and the copy in TCRdb shows in-frame clones only, minus some. This repertoire shows approximately 150,000 clones, roughly 85% found once; its top ten account for about a tenth. The sequenced material came from PBMCs. The receptor source for this set is a man between 18 and 29 years old in good health and CMV-seropositive. The CDR3 runs from the conserved cysteine through the conserved F or W. A D gene is named only where the DNA matches it firmly. Clone size is shown for a subset of rows, as once, few, many or a class of expanded clone.

cdr3_nt cdr3_aa v_call clone_size d_call j_call
TGTGCCAGCAGTTACTTGGGGGACAGAAGACCCTACGAGCAGTACTTC CASSYLGDRRPYEQYF TRBV6-5 - TRBD1 TRBJ2-7
TGCAGTGCGAGGACAGGGGCTGAAGCTTTCTTT CSARTGAEAFF TRBV20-1 few TRBD1 TRBJ1-1
TGTGCCAGCAGCCATCTAGCGGGTAGCTTCTACGAGCAGTACTTC CASSHLAGSFYEQYF TRBV14 - TRBD2 TRBJ2-7
TGTGCCAGCAGTCCAATTGCAACTAATGAAAAACTGTTTTTT CASSPIATNEKLFF TRBV5-4 few - TRBJ1-4
TGTGCCAGCAGCTCCCGACAGCATGAAGCTTTCTTT CASSSRQHEAFF TRBV9 - - TRBJ1-1
TGTGCCATCAGTGATCCGAGGACAGGGGGCTTCGGGCAGCAGTACTTC CAISDPRTGGFGQQYF TRBV10-3 - TRBD1 TRBJ2-7
TGTGCCAGCAGCTTAGTTTGGGGAGGGACAGATACGCAGTATTTT CASSLVWGGTDTQYF TRBV7-2 - TRBD2 TRBJ2-3
TGTGCCAGCAGCTTGGACAGGTGGGGCTCTGGAAACACCATATATTTT CASSLDRWGSGNTIYF TRBV5-6 - - TRBJ1-3
TGTGCCAGCAGTCCCCTGGAGGGCGCATTTGGCTACACCTTC CASSPLEGAFGYTF TRBV28 once - TRBJ1-2
TGCACCAGCCCCCGGGGAGTGCCCCTCGTTGGGCAGTACTTC CTSPRGVPLVGQYF TRBV1 few - TRBJ2-7
TGTGCCAGCAGTACAGACCCTGACAGTGAAGCTTTCTTT CASSTDPDSEAFF TRBV6-6 - - TRBJ1-1
TGTGCCAGCAGCCCTGCTCAGGGTTTCACTAGCGGCCAAGAGACCCAGTACTTC CASSPAQGFTSGQETQYF TRBV5-4 - TRBD2 TRBJ2-5
TGTGCCACCAGCAGAGATCTGGGGGCAGGGAATGAGCAGTTCTTC CATSRDLGAGNEQFF TRBV15 once - TRBJ2-1
TGTGCCATCAGTGGGACGACTAGCGGGGTTTGGGGTGAGCAGTTCTTC CAISGTTSGVWGEQFF TRBV10-3 - TRBD2 TRBJ2-1
TGTGCCAGCAGTTCCCTATATGGCTACACCTTC CASSSLYGYTF TRBV28 - - TRBJ1-2
TGCGCCAGCAGCCAACAAAGAGGGGACAGGGCGTACGAGCAGTACTTC CASSQQRGDRAYEQYF TRBV4-1 - TRBD1 TRBJ2-7
TGTGCCAGTAGTGACAGGGCTAACACTGAAGCTTTCTTT CASSDRANTEAFF TRBV19 - TRBD1 TRBJ1-1
TGTGCCAGCAGTGAACTAGAAGGGAGGGATGGCTACACCTTC CASSELEGRDGYTF TRBV6-1 few - TRBJ1-2
TGCGCCAGCAGCTTACAGGGGGATTACAATGAGCAGTTCTTC CASSLQGDYNEQFF TRBV5-1 - TRBD1 TRBJ2-1
TGTGCCAGCAACCCCGGGACTAGCGCATACAATGAGCAGTTCTTC CASNPGTSAYNEQFF TRBV2 - TRBD2 TRBJ2-1
TGTGCCAGCAGCGTAGCTACAGATACGCAGTATTTT CASSVATDTQYF TRBV9 - - TRBJ2-3
TGTGCCAGTAGTATGATTCAGGGCACAGATACGCAGTATTTT CASSMIQGTDTQYF TRBV19 few - TRBJ2-3
TGTGCCAGCAGCCAAGAGGAGGGGCAGAGTTCCTACGAGCAGTACTTC CASSQEEGQSSYEQYF TRBV4-2 - - TRBJ2-7
TGTGCTAGTGGTTTCGAATTACAGGGTCGGAACACTGAAGCTTTCTTT CASGFELQGRNTEAFF TRBV12-5 - - TRBJ1-1
TGCGCCAGCAGCCAAGGATTTGTCACAGGGGGCCAGGATACTGAAGCTTTCTTT CASSQGFVTGGQDTEAFF TRBV4-1 - TRBD1 TRBJ1-1
TGTGCCAGCAGGAGTAGTGGGGGCGTCTCCTACGAGCAGTACTTC CASRSSGGVSYEQYF TRBV28 - - TRBJ2-7
TGTGCCAGCAGCAGGACAGGGGGGATGGCTGAAGCTTTCTTT CASSRTGGMAEAFF TRBV2 - TRBD1 TRBJ1-1
TGCAGCGTTCCCACAGGGAACTATGGCTACACCTTC CSVPTGNYGYTF TRBV29-1 - - TRBJ1-2
TGTGCCAGCAGCTCCTTATACAGGGAAGGGGGAAACACTGAAGCTTTCTTT CASSSLYREGGNTEAFF TRBV7-9 - - TRBJ1-1
TGTGCCAGCAGTCTTAAAGGGCAGGGGGATCAGCCCCAGCATTTT CASSLKGQGDQPQHF TRBV28 once TRBD1 TRBJ1-5
TGTGCCAGCAGCCGCGCCGGTCGATCGGGCAATCAGCCCCAGCATTTT CASSRAGRSGNQPQHF TRBV21-1 - - TRBJ1-5
TGTGCCAGCAGCCCGGGACAGGGCTACAATGAGCAGTTCTTC CASSPGQGYNEQFF TRBV11-2 - TRBD1 TRBJ2-1
TGTGCCAGCACCCCCCACAGCTCTGGAAACACCATATATTTT CASTPHSSGNTIYF TRBV28 - - TRBJ1-3
TGTGCCAGTAGTATGGGACTAGTGGGGGCCGGGGAGACCCAGTACTTC CASSMGLVGAGETQYF TRBV19 - TRBD2 TRBJ2-5
TGTGCCAGCAGCCATGAAGTGGGGGGGCTCTTGGGTGAGCAGTTCTTC CASSHEVGGLLGEQFF TRBV4-2 - - TRBJ2-1
TGCGCCAGCAGCCAAGAGAGGGGGACAGGGACTTTGGGTGAGCAGTTCTTC CASSQERGTGTLGEQFF TRBV4-1 few TRBD1 TRBJ2-1
TGTGCCAGCAGTGAAGGAGGGACTGAAGCTTTCTTT CASSEGGTEAFF TRBV2 - - TRBJ1-1
TGCGCCAGCAGCTTGGAGGCGGGGCCGCTGGGTGAGCAGTTCTTC CASSLEAGPLGEQFF TRBV5-1 - - TRBJ2-1
TGTGCCAGCAGTGAACTAGCGGGCTACGGGGAGCTGTTTTTT CASSELAGYGELFF TRBV6-1 - TRBD2 TRBJ2-2
TGTGCCAGCAGTTTACTATCAGGGGGCGATCAGCCCCAGCATTTT CASSLLSGGDQPQHF TRBV27 - TRBD1 TRBJ1-5
TGTGCCAGCAAAGAAGGGGGCGTACTTAATGAGCAGTTCTTC CASKEGGVLNEQFF TRBV6-1 - TRBD1 TRBJ2-1
TGTGCCACCACCAGGACTGGACAGGGGTGGAGCTCCTACGAGCAGTACTTC CATTRTGQGWSSYEQYF TRBV28 many TRBD1 TRBJ2-7
TGCGCCAGCAGCGAGGGCAGGGGAGCCAACTATGGCTACACCTTC CASSEGRGANYGYTF TRBV5-1 - - TRBJ1-2
TGTGCCAGCAGTTTAACAGGGGGTGAGCAGTTCTTC CASSLTGGEQFF TRBV27 - TRBD1 TRBJ2-1
TGTGCCAGCAGTTATGGACAGGGGAATCAGCCCCAGCATTTT CASSYGQGNQPQHF TRBV6-1 - TRBD1 TRBJ1-5
TGTGCCAGCAGCCCCACGCGAGCCCAAGAGACCCAGTACTTC CASSPTRAQETQYF TRBV7-2 - - TRBJ2-5
TGTGCCACCAGCCTTAATTTACAGGGGGCGGATGGCTACACCTTC CATSLNLQGADGYTF TRBV15 - TRBD1 TRBJ1-2
TGTGCCAGCAGTGGCGTCTATGAGCAGTTCTTC CASSGVYEQFF TRBV25-1 - - TRBJ2-1